This TCR beta chain was identified during a study of blood T cell repertoires in COVID-19. Across the whole study: Both acute and convalescent COVID-19 samples were obtained from the United States, Italy and Spain.

This clone is medium-sized (0.01 to 0.1%) by share. As processed by the authors: Reference gene primer amplification gave nucleated cell count estimates. Profiling relied on immunoSEQ multiplex PCR, and the TCRdb table lists in-frame clones only, not all of them. That table is the source of V, J and clone size, and D and trimming were worked out from the DNA. The sample consists of around 92,000 clones, approximately 79% of them appearing once. J gave up 7 bases and V 3 bases, and 1 base lay outside the gene matches. Germline V gene data show CDR1 as MNHEY and CDR2 as SMNVEV (reference sequence). This CDR3 contains 13 residues. Enrollment of patients from Seattle took place during active infection, with longitudinal follow-up.

Sequencing was carried out using peripheral blood. The sequence was obtained from a man between 65 and 85 years old with COVID-19, enrolled during active disease. The gene calls are TRBV27 and TRBJ2-3, with 10 bases aligning to TRBD1. Written as DNA, the CDR3 is TGTGCCAGCAGTTTGGACAGGGGGAATACGCAGTATTTT. Its protein is CASSLDRGNTQYF.